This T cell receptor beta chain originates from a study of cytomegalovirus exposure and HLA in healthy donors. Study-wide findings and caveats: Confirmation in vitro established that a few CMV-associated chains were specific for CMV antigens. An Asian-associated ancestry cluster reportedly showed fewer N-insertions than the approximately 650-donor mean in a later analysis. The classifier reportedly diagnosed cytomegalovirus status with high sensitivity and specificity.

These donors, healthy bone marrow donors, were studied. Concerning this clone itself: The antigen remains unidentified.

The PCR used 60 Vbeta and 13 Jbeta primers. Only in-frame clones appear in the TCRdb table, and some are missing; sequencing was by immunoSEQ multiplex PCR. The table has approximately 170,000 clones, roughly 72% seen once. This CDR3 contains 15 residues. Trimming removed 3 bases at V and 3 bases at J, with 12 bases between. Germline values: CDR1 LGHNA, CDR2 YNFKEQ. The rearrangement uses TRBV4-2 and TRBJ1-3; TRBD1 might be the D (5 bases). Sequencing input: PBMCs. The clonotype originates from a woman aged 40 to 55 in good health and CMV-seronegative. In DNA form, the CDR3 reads TGTGCCAGCAGCCAGGACACGACACTTGGAAACACCATATATTTT. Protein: CASSQDTTLGNTIYF.